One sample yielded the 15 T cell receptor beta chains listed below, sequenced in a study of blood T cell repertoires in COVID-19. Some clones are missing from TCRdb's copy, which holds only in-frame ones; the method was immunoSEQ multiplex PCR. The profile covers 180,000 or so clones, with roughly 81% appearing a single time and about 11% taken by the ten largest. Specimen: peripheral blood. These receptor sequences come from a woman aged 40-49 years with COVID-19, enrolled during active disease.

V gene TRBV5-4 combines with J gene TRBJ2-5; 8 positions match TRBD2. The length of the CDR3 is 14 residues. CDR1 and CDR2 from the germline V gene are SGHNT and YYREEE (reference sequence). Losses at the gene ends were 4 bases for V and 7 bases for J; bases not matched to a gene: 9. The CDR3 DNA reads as TGTGCCAGCAGCCTTAGCGGGGAGGCCCCGACCCAGTACTTC. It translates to CASSLSGEAPTQYF.

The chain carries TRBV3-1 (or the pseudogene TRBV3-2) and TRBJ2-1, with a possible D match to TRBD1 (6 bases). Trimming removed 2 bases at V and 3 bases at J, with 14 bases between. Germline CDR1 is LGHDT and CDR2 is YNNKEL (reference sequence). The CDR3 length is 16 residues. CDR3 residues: CASSQRGGIDYNEQFF. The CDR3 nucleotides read TGTGCCAGCAGCCAAAGAGGGGGTATTGACTACAATGAGCAGTTCTTC.

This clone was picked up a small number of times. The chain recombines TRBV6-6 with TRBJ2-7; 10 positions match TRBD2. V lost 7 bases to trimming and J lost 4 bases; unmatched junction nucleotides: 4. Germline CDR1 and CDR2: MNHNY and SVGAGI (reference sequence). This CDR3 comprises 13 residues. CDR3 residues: CASTEREGYEQYF. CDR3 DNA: TGTGCCAGCACTGAGCGGGAGGGATACGAGCAGTACTTC.

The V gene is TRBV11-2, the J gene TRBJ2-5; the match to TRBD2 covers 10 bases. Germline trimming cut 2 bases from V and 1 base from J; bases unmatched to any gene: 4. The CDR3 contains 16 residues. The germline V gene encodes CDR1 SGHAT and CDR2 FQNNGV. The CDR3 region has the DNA TGTGCCAGCAGCTTATACCAGCGGGGGGGCCAAGAGACCCAGTACTTC. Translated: CASSLYQRGGQETQYF.

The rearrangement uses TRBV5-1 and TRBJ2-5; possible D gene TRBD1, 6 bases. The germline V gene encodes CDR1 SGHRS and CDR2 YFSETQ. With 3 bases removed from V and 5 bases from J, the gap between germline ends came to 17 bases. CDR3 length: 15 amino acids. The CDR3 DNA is TGCGCCAGCAGCTCATCCGGGACACTTCTCGAGACCCAGTACTTC. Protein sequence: CASSSSGTLLETQYF.

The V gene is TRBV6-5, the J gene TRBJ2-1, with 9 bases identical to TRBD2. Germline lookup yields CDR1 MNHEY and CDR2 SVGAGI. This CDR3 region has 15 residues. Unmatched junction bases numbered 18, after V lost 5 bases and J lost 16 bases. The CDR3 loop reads CASSPGSLSGGGEFF. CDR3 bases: TGTGCCAGCAGTCCCGGGAGCCTTAGCGGGGGAGGCGAATTCTTC.

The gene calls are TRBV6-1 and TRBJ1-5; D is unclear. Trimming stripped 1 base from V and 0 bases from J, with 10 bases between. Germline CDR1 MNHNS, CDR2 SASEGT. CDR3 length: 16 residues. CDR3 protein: CASSEGREYSNQPQHF. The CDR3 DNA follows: TGTGCCAGCAGTGAAGGTCGGGAATATAGCAATCAGCCCCAGCATTTT.

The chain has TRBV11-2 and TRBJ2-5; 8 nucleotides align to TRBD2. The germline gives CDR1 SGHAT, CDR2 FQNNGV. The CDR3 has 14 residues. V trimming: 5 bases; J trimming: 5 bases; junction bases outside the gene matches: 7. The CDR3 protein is CASSPGLAPETQYF. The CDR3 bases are TGTGCCAGCAGCCCTGGACTAGCTCCGGAGACCCAGTACTTC.

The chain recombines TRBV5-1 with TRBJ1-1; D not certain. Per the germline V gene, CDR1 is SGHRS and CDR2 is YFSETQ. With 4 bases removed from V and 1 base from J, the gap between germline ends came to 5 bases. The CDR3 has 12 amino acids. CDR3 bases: TGCGCCAGCAGCCGGGGGAACACTGAAGCTTTCTTT. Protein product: CASSRGNTEAFF.

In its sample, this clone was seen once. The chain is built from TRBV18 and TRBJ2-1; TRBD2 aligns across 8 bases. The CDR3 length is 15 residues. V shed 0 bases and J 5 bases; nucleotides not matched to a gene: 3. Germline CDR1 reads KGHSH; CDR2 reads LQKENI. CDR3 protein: CASSPPFGRDNEQFF. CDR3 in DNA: TGTGCCAGCTCACCACCGTTCGGGAGGGACAATGAGCAGTTCTTC.

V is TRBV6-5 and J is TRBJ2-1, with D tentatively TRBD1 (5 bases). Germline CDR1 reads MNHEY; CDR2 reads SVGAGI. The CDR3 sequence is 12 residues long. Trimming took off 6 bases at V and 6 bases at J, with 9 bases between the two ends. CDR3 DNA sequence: TGTGCCAGCAGGGGGCTCGTCAATGAGCAGTTCTTC. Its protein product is CASRGLVNEQFF.

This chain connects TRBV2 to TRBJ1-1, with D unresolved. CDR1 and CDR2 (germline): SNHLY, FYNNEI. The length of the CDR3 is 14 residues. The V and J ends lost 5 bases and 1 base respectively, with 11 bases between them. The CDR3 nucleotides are TGTGCCAGCAGTCGCCGCCGGGAGAACACTGAAGCTTTCTTT. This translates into CASSRRRENTEAFF. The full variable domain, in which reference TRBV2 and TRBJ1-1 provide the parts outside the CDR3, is EPEVTQTPSHQVTQMGQEVILRCVPISNHLYFYWYRQILGQKVEFLVSFYNNEISEKSEIFDDQFSVERPDGSNFTLKIRSTKLEDSAMYFCASSRRRENTEAFFGQGTRLTVV.

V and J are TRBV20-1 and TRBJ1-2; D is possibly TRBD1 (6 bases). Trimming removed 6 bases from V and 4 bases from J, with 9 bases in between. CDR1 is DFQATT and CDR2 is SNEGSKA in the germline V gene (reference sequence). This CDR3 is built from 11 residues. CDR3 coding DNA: TGCAGTGCAACAGGGAGCTATGGCTACACCTTC. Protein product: CSATGSYGYTF.

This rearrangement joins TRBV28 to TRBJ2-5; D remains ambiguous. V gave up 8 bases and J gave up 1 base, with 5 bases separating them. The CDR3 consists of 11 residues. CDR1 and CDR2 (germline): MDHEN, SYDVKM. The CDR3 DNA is TGTGCCAGCTTAGTCCAAGAGACCCAGTACTTC. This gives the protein CASLVQETQYF.

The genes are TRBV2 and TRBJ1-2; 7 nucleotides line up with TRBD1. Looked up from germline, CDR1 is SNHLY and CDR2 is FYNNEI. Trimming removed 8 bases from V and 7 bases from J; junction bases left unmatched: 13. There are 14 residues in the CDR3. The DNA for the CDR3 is TGTGCCAGCTTACAGGGGTTAAGCTTTAGTGGCTACACCTTC. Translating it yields CASLQGLSFSGYTF.